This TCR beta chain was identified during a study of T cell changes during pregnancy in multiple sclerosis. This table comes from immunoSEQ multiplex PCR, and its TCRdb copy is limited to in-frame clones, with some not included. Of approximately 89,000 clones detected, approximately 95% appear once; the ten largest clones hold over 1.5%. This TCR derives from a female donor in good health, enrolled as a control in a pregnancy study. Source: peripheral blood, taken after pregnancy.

DNA for the CDR3: TGTGCCAGTAGTCCCCGACAGGCTGCTAATGAAAAACTGTTTTTT. Translation gives CASSPRQAANEKLFF. The rearrangement links TRBV19 to TRBJ1-4; possibly TRBD1 for D (6 bases). This CDR3 comprises 15 residues. V gave up 5 bases and J gave up 3 bases, with 13 bases separating them. Germline CDR1 is LNHDA and CDR2 is SQIVND (reference sequence).